This T cell receptor (beta chain) derives from a study of long-term antiretroviral therapy in people with HIV. Version v3.0 of the immunoSEQ assay ran at survey level. The method was immunoSEQ multiplex PCR; TCRdb's version includes in-frame clones alone and lacks a portion of them. The profile shows about 17,000 clones, 78% of them singletons. The V gene's germline CDR1 is SNHLY and CDR2 FYNNEI. V was trimmed by 8 bases and J by 7 bases, leaving 17 bases between them. CDR3 length: 14 amino acids. In the case of this clone: Its antigen is currently unknown.

General study findings and limits: Transplant-donor-level diversity was not reached after ART, though diversity increased. Dominance of pre-ART expanded clones persisted, fluctuating and often declining after ART.

The V and J genes are TRBV2 and TRBJ1-4, with D possibly being TRBD1 (6 bases). The sequence derives from a woman aged 45-59 years with HIV. The material was unsorted PBMCs, obtained 0.3 years after starting antiretroviral therapy. The CDR3 sequence: CASLVRGVGEKLFF. For the CDR3, the DNA is TGTGCCAGCCTCGTAAGGGGGGTTGGTGAAAAACTGTTTTTT. Complete variable domain (other parts from reference TRBV2 and TRBJ1-4): EPEVTQTPSHQVTQMGQEVILRCVPISNHLYFYWYRQILGQKVEFLVSFYNNEISEKSEIFDDQFSVERPDGSNFTLKIRSTKLEDSAMYFCASLVRGVGEKLFFGSGTQLSVL.